These T cell receptor beta chains were read from a single sample in a study of cytomegalovirus exposure and HLA in healthy donors. Measured with immunoSEQ multiplex PCR; TCRdb has only the in-frame clones, and not every one. The sample has about 140,000 clones, roughly four fifths seen once; the top ten hold around 3.9%. Sequencing was performed on PBMCs. These receptors were obtained from a middle-aged man in good health and CMV-seropositive. Each CDR3 is given with its conserved first and last residue. D genes are given only for firm matches. Clone size, where shown, is once, few, many, or a class for clones that have expanded.

d_call	v_call	cdr3_length	clone_size	j_call	cdr3_aa	cdr3_nt
TRBD1	TRBV25-1	13	few	TRBJ2-7	CASSGTGGVEQYF	TGTGCCAGCAGTGGCACAGGGGGCGTCGAGCAGTACTTC
TRBD1	TRBV7-2	17	.	TRBJ1-5	CASSLGPGQGNNQPQHF	TGTGCCAGCAGCTTGGGACCGGGACAGGGGAACAATCAGCCCCAGCATTTT
.	TRBV4-2	21	.	TRBJ1-6	CASSRGSDVVWGTLNDSPLHF	TGTGCCAGCAGCCGCGGAAGTGATGTAGTTTGGGGGACATTAAATGATTCACCCCTCCACTTT
.	TRBV29-1	12	.	TRBJ2-3	CSVEQGSDTQYF	TGCAGCGTTGAACAGGGCTCAGATACGCAGTATTTT
TRBD1	TRBV18	15	.	TRBJ1-2	CASSPGQASHYGYTF	TGTGCCAGCTCACCAGGACAGGCGTCCCACTATGGCTACACCTTC
TRBD1	TRBV5-4	15	.	TRBJ2-3	CASSRGQGALDTQYF	TGTGCCAGCAGCCGAGGACAGGGGGCATTAGATACGCAGTATTTT
TRBD1	TRBV6-1	13	few	TRBJ2-1	CASYRGVRNEQFF	TGTGCCAGTTACAGGGGCGTGCGGAATGAGCAGTTCTTC
TRBD1	TRBV7-9	14	.	TRBJ2-7	CASSSQGYTYEQYF	TGTGCCAGCAGCTCACAGGGGTATACCTACGAGCAGTACTTC
.	TRBV19	12	.	TRBJ2-7	CASSPGFYEQYF	TGTGCCAGTAGTCCGGGGTTCTACGAGCAGTACTTC
TRBD1	TRBV25-1	13	.	TRBJ2-1	CASSQSPDRAQFF	TGTGCCAGCAGCCAATCGCCGGACAGGGCACAGTTCTTC
.	TRBV29-1	15	.	TRBJ2-5	CSVLGMKTVQETQYF	TGCAGCGTACTAGGGATGAAAACAGTTCAAGAGACCCAGTACTTC
TRBD2	TRBV9	17	.	TRBJ2-2	CASSVPVAGGTTGELFF	TGTGCCAGCAGCGTCCCGGTAGCGGGGGGGACCACCGGGGAGCTGTTTTTT
.	TRBV7-8	14	.	TRBJ1-4	CASSSGSWDEKLFF	TGTGCCAGCAGCTCAGGGTCGTGGGATGAAAAACTGTTTTTT
TRBD1	TRBV14	15	.	TRBJ2-5	CASSHNRGRLETQYF	TGTGCCAGCAGCCACAACAGGGGGCGCTTGGAGACCCAGTACTTC
TRBD1	TRBV5-1	14	.	TRBJ2-1	CASSLMTGDDEQFF	TGCGCCAGCAGCTTGATGACAGGGGATGATGAGCAGTTCTTC
TRBD1	TRBV7-9	16	.	TRBJ1-6	CSSSPRQGSYNSPLHF	TGTTCCAGCAGCCCTCGACAGGGTTCCTATAATTCACCCCTCCACTTT
.	TRBV12-5	14	few	TRBJ2-7	CASRGLLSVDEQYF	TGTGCTAGCCGTGGACTCCTCTCGGTCGACGAGCAGTACTTC
TRBD1	TRBV19	17	.	TRBJ1-5	CASSLRGQGAGNQPQHF	TGTGCCAGTTCCCTCAGGGGACAGGGGGCTGGGAATCAGCCCCAGCATTTT
TRBD2	TRBV7-7	18	.	TRBJ2-5	CASSPGGWASGSGETQYF	TGTGCTAGCAGCCCAGGGGGCTGGGCTAGCGGGAGTGGAGAGACCCAGTACTTC